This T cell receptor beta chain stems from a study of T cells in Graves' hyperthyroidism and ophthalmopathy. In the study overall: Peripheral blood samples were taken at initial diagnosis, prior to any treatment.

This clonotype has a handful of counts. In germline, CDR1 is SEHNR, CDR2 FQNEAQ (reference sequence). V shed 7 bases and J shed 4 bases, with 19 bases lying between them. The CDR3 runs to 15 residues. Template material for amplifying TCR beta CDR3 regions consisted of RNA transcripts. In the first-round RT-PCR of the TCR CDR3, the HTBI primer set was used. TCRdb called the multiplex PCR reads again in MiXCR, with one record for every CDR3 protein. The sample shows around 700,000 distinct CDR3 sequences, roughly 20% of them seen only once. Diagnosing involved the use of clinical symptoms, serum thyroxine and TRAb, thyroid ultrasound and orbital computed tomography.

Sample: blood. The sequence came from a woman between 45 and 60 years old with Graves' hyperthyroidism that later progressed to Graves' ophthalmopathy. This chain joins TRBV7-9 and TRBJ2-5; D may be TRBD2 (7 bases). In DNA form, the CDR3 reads TGTGCCAGCATCCACGGGGGGCGTTCCCGAGAGACCCAGTACTTC. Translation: CASIHGGRSRETQYF.